Included here is one TCR beta chain sequence, with context. What it recognizes is unknown. The protocol was immunoSEQ multiplex PCR, while the TCRdb copy is restricted to in-frame clones and leaves out a portion. The sample has roughly 90,000 clones, about 85% seen once. These data come from a study of identifying expanded T cells in peripheral blood. Collection occurred without any documented infections or immune events in donors. Overall study findings and caveats: Technical replicates showed around 1.2 changed clones; approximately 2 weeks 15 to 20; four weeks 19. Approximately 2-week clone count variance significantly increased as total template count grew.

The sequence derives from a person between 18 and 75 years old in good health. Sample: blood.

The CDR3 coding sequence is TGTGCCAGCAGCTTGATTCCTTTTTCACCGGGAAGGGCCGATGGCTACACCTTC. Amino acid sequence: CASSLIPFSPGRADGYTF. The chain carries TRBV5-4 and TRBJ1-2; no firm D call. CDR1 is SGHNT and CDR2 is YYREEE in the germline V gene (reference sequence). V was cut by 1 base and J by 6 bases, with 25 bases left in between. CDR3 length equals 18 residues.